This T cell receptor beta chain emerged from a study of liver allograft versus peripheral blood T cells. Study summary: Comparing T cell receptor repertoires in transplanted livers with those in recipients' peripheral blood was part of the design. Study-level results: Reports indicated that T cell receptor repertoires inside liver allografts differed from those in peripheral blood.

MiXCR, applied by TCRdb to the reads, yields one record per CDR3 protein. This repertoire shows approximately 8,600 distinct CDR3 sequences, around 15% found once; its top ten account for less than 2%. To note about this clonotype: Its antigen is currently unknown.

This TCR was sampled from a human patient who had a liver transplant. Some T cells may have originated in the graft donor.

The CDR3 bases are TGTGCCAGCAGTAGAGTCGAGGGTGGATACACCTTC. It codes for CASSRVEGGYTF. V gene TRBV5-5 combines with J gene TRBJ1-2; D call uncertain. V lost 5 bases, J lost 11 bases, and 16 bases lay in between. The germline CDR1 and CDR2 sequences are SGHKS and YYEKEE (reference sequence). The CDR3 covers 12 residues. Using reference TRBV5-5 and TRBJ1-2 for the parts outside the CDR3, the full variable domain is DAGVTQSPTHLIKTRGQQVTLRCSPISGHKSVSWYQQVLGQGPQFIFQYYEKEERGRGNFPDRFSARQFPNYSSELNVNALLLGDSALYLCASSRVEGGYTFGSGTRLTVV.